This entry describes one TCR beta chain. This entry comes from a study of blood T cell repertoires in COVID-19. Study context: Acute and convalescent COVID-19 specimens originated in the United States, Italy and Spain. Nucleic acid was either cDNA or gDNA, and it came from T cells, B-cell-depleted T cells, or PBMCs.

As originally analysed: The authors estimated nucleated cell counts from reference gene primer amplification. Data came from immunoSEQ multiplex PCR; TCRdb stores just in-frame clones and leaves some out. That table supplies the V and J calls and clone size; D and trimming were determined from the DNA. The table includes about 190,000 clones, about 88% detected once. The CDR3 spans 16 residues. V was clipped by 3 bases and J by 3 bases; unmatched bases: 2. CDR1 is LGHNA and CDR2 is YNFKEQ in the germline V gene. This TCR derives from a human donor in a cohort sampled during active COVID-19. The chain has TRBV4-2 and TRBJ2-1, with TRBD2 matching 13 bases. Input material: peripheral blood. The CDR3: CASSQRTSGSYNEQFF. The CDR3 coding sequence is TGTGCCAGCAGCCAGCGGACTAGCGGGAGCTACAATGAGCAGTTCTTC.